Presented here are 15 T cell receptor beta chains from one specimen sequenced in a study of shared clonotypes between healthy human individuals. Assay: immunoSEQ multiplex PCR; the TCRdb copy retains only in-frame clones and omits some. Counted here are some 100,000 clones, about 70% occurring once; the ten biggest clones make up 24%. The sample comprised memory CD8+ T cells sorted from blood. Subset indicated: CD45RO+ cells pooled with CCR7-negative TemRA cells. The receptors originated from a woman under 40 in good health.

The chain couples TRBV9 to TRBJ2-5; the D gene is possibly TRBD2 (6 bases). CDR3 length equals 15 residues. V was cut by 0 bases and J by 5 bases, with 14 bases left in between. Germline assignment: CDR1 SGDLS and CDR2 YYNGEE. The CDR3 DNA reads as TGTGCCAGCAGCGTAGAGGCTAGCGTTGGGGAGACCCAGTACTTC. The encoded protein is CASSVEASVGETQYF.

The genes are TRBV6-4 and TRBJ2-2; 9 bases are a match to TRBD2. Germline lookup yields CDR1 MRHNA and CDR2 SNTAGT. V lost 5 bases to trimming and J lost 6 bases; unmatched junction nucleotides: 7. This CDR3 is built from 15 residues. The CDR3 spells CASSSVAGVAGELFF. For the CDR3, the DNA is TGTGCCAGCAGTTCGGTAGCGGGAGTCGCCGGGGAGCTGTTTTTT.

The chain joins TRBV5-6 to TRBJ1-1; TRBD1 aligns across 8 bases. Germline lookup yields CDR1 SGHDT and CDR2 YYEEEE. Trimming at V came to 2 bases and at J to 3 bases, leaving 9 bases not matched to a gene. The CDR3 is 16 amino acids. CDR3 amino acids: CASSLGQGSTDTEAFF. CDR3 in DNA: TGTGCCAGCAGCTTAGGACAGGGCTCGACGGACACTGAAGCTTTCTTT.

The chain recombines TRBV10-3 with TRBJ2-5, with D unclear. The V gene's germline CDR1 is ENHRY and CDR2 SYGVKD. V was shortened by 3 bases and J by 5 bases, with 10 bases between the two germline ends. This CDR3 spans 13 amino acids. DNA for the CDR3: TGTGCCATCAGTGAAGTGTTAGGGGAGACCCAGTACTTC. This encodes CAISEVLGETQYF.

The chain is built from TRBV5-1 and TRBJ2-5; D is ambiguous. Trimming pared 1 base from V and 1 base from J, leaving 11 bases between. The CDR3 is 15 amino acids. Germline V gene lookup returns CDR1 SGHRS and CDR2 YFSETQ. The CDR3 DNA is TGCGCCAGCAGCTTGAGGTCTAATCCCCAAGAGACCCAGTACTTC. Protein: CASSLRSNPQETQYF.

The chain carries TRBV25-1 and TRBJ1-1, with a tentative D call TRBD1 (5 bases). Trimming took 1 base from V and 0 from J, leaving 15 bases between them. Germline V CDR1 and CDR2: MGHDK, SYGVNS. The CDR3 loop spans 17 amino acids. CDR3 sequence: CASSEFNDRGMNTEAFF. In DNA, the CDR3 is TGTGCCAGCAGTGAATTTAACGACAGAGGCATGAACACTGAAGCTTTCTTT.

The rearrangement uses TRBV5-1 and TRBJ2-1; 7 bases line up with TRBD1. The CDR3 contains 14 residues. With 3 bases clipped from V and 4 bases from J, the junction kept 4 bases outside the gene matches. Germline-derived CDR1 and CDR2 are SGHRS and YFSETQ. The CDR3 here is CASSSGQLYNEQFF. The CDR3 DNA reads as TGCGCCAGCAGCTCGGGACAGCTTTACAATGAGCAGTTCTTC.

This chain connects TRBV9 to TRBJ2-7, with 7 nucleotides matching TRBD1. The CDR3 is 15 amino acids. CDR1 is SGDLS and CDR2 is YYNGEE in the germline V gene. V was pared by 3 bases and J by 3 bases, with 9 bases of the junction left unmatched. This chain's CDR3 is CASSAQGDGYYEQYF. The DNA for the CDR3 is TGTGCCAGCAGCGCCCAGGGGGACGGGTACTACGAGCAGTACTTC.

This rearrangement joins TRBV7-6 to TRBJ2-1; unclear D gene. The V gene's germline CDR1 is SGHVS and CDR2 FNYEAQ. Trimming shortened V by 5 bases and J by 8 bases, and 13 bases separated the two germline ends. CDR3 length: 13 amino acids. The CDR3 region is CASSPHYADEQFF. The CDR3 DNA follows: TGTGCCAGCAGCCCCCACTACGCCGATGAGCAGTTCTTC.

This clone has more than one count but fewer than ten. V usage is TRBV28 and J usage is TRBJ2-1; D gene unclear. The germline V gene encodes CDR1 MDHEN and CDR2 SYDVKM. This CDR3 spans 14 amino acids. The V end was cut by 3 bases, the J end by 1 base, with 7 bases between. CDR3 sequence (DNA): TGTGCCAGCAGTTTCCGGCGATCCTACAATGAGCAGTTCTTC. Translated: CASSFRRSYNEQFF.

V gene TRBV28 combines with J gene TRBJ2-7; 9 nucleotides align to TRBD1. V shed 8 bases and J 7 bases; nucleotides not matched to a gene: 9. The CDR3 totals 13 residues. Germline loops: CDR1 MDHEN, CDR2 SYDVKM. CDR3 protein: CASLTGGPPEQYF. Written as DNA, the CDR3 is TGTGCCAGCCTAACAGGGGGCCCACCTGAGCAGTACTTC.

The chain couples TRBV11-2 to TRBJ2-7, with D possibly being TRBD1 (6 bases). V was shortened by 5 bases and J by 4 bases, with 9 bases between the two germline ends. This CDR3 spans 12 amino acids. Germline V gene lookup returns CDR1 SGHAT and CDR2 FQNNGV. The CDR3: CASSPQGYEQYF. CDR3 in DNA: TGTGCCAGCAGCCCACAGGGTTACGAGCAGTACTTC.

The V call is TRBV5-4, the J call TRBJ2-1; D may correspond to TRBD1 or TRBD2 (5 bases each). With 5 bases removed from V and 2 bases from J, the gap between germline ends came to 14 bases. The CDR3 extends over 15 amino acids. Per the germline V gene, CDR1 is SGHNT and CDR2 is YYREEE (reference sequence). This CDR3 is CASSLGTGPYNEQFF. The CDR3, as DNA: TGTGCCAGCAGTCTCGGGACCGGACCCTACAATGAGCAGTTCTTC.

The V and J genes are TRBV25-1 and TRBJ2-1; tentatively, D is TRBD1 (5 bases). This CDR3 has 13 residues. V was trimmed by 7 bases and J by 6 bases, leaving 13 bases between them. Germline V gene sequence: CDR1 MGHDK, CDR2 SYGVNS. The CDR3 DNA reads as TGTGCCAGCACCGCAGAACAGGCCAATGAGCAGTTCTTC. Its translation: CASTAEQANEQFF.

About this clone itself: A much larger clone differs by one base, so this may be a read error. CDR3 nucleotides: TGTGCCAGCAGCTTCAACAATGAGCAGTTCTTC. Protein: CASSFNNEQFF. The V and J genes are TRBV4-2 and TRBJ2-1; the D is unclear. V dropped 5 bases and J dropped 5 bases, with 4 bases sitting between them. The CDR3 is 11 residues long. Germline V gene lookup returns CDR1 LGHNA and CDR2 YNFKEQ.